This T cell receptor beta chain was profiled in a study of radiation and T cells in renal cell carcinoma. Measured with immunoSEQ multiplex PCR; TCRdb has only the in-frame clones, and not every one. The table lists around 170,000 clones, roughly 90% of them singletons. General study findings and limits: From baseline, blood top tumor clonotypes peaked at 2 weeks post-radiation. No pretreatment tumor biopsies were available for baseline clonotypes.

The time point denotes: blood 4 weeks post-SBRT, at nephrectomy. Regarding treatment: 15 Gy SBRT to primary tumor, nephrectomy 4 weeks later. Nephrectomy followed 15 Gy stereotactic body radiation by 4 weeks. The tumor was a clear cell renal cell carcinoma. As regards this clone: Its target is not known.

This sequence originates from a woman aged 45 to 65 with renal cell carcinoma. Sequencing used blood, obtained from a patient whose treatment included radiotherapy and nephrectomy.

CDR3: CASSWGGEDTF. The CDR3 region has the DNA TGTGCCAGCAGTTGGGGCGGGGAGGATACCTTC. The rearrangement joins TRBV28 to TRBJ1-2; perhaps TRBD1 as D (5 bases). This CDR3 has 11 residues. V lost 4 bases and J lost 14, with 14 bases in between. Germline lookup yields CDR1 MDHEN and CDR2 SYDVKM.